Below are 20 T cell receptor beta chains sequenced from a single sample in a study of CD8+ T cells in alopecia areata. cDNA reverse transcribed from extracted RNA served as the sequencing template. Assay: immunoSEQ multiplex PCR; the TCRdb copy retains only in-frame clones and omits some. The sample consists of approximately 100,000 clones, 60% of them appearing once. Regarding treatment: oral pan-JAK inhibitor, 5-10 mg twice daily. Sequences were derived from CD8+ T cells sorted from blood, sampled at approximately week 61, from a patient treated with tofacitinib. The source is a human donor with alopecia areata.

V gene TRBV27 combines with J gene TRBJ1-1; D ambiguous. Germline V gene sequence: CDR1 MNHEY, CDR2 SMNVEV (reference sequence). The ends were cut back, 1 base at V and 6 bases at J, with 9 bases in the middle. This CDR3 contains 13 residues. The CDR3 is CASSLLGGPEAFF. The DNA for the CDR3 is TGTGCCAGCAGTTTATTGGGCGGACCTGAAGCTTTCTTT.

This clone was seen more than once but under ten times. The chain joins TRBV9 to TRBJ1-2, with D perhaps matching TRBD1 (5 bases). The CDR3 is made up of 17 amino acids. The V gene's germline CDR1 is SGDLS and CDR2 YYNGEE. V was shortened by 3 bases and J by 6 bases, with 24 bases between the two germline ends. The CDR3 here is CASSAYIQVSRLDGYTF. The CDR3 bases are TGTGCCAGCAGCGCCTACATACAGGTTAGCCGATTAGATGGCTACACCTTC.

Here the CDR3 reads CASSLRGLGVAEAFF. The CDR3 DNA reads TGTGCCAGCAGTTTAAGGGGTCTTGGAGTGGCTGAAGCTTTCTTT. The rearrangement links TRBV27 to TRBJ1-1; D is perhaps TRBD1 (5 bases). The CDR3 covers 15 residues. Between the trimmed V and J ends, which lost 2 bases and 6 bases, there was a span of 16 bases. CDR1 MNHEY and CDR2 SMNVEV come from the germline V gene (reference sequence).

The chain joins TRBV13 to TRBJ2-3, with D perhaps TRBD1 or TRBD2 (5 bases each). The CDR3 is made up of 14 amino acids. V gave up 5 bases and J gave up 8 bases, with 17 bases separating them. CDR1 and CDR2 (germline): PRHDT, FYEKMQ (reference sequence). CDR3 bases: TGTGCCAGCAGCCCATCGGGACCCTCGGGTACGCAGTATTTT. As protein: CASSPSGPSGTQYF.

V gene TRBV5-1 combines with J gene TRBJ1-2, with D perhaps matching TRBD1 (5 bases). V shed 5 bases and J shed 1 base, with 15 bases lying between them. The CDR3 has 15 amino acids. The germline V gene has CDR1 SGHRS and CDR2 YFSETQ. The CDR3 protein is CASSIQDDSNYGYTF. The CDR3 nucleotides read TGCGCCAGCAGTATCCAGGATGACAGTAACTATGGCTACACCTTC.

This clone came up a few times. The rearrangement joins TRBV6-5 to TRBJ1-1, with D maybe TRBD1 (5 bases). This CDR3 region has 13 residues. V was trimmed by 7 bases and J by 1 base, leaving 10 bases between them. Germline V gene lookup returns CDR1 MNHEY and CDR2 SVGAGI. This chain's CDR3 is CASTGAGNTEAFF. The CDR3 bases are TGTGCCAGCACCGGGGCTGGGAACACTGAAGCTTTCTTT.

The chain links TRBV5-6 to TRBJ2-7; possible D gene TRBD2, 6 bases. The germline V and J ends were trimmed by 3 bases and 0 bases, with 13 bases remaining between them. Germline CDR1 reads SGHDT; CDR2 reads YYEEEE. This CDR3 spans 15 amino acids. The CDR3 loop is CASSSGLMSSYEQYF. CDR3 bases: TGTGCCAGCAGCTCGGGACTCATGAGCTCCTACGAGCAGTACTTC.

The chain uses TRBV19 and TRBJ2-1; 12 bases agree with TRBD2. Germline CDR1 reads LNHDA; CDR2 reads SQIVND (reference sequence). This CDR3 is 15 amino acids long. V dropped 7 bases and J dropped 7; count of bases not matched to a gene: 8. The CDR3 DNA reads TGTGCCAGTACCTCCCGGACTAGCGGGGAGAATGAGCAGTTCTTC. Translating it yields CASTSRTSGENEQFF.

This sequence joins TRBV7-8 and TRBJ2-3; D gene uncertain. The length of the CDR3 is 16 residues. Germline V gene lookup returns CDR1 SGHVS and CDR2 FQNEAQ. Trimming shortened V by 7 bases and J by 0 bases, and 17 bases separated the two germline ends. The chain's CDR3 is CASTRWQFKSTDTQYF. The CDR3 region has the DNA TGTGCCAGCACTCGGTGGCAGTTCAAAAGCACAGATACGCAGTATTTT.

There are a few counts of this clone. In DNA form, the CDR3 reads TGTGCCAGTAGTATTGGGACAGGGGGCTTTCTTAACTATGGCTACACCTTC. Translated, it gives CASSIGTGGFLNYGYTF. V gene TRBV19 combines with J gene TRBJ1-2, with 12 bases matching TRBD1. The CDR3 is made up of 17 amino acids. CDR1 and CDR2 (germline): LNHDA, SQIVND (reference sequence). The V segment lost 3 bases and the J segment 1 base; nucleotides outside the gene matches: 6.

This clone was seen a single time. The CDR3 loop is CASSQVWTSGGPVGYEQYF. The CDR3 coding sequence is TGCGCCAGCAGCCAAGTTTGGACTAGCGGGGGGCCGGTAGGTTACGAGCAGTACTTC. The chain links TRBV4-1 to TRBJ2-7; TRBD2 agrees at 14 bases. Trimming cost V 1 base and J 4 bases; bases outside gene matches: 12. This CDR3 is built from 19 residues. Germline assignment: CDR1 MGHRA and CDR2 YSYEKL.

In its sample, this clone was seen a few times. The CDR3 spells CASREDENTEAFF. The CDR3 region has the DNA TGCGCCAGCAGAGAAGACGAGAACACTGAAGCTTTCTTT. This chain links TRBV5-1 with TRBJ1-1; no clear D. This CDR3 contains 13 residues. With 5 bases removed from V and 1 base from J, the gap between germline ends came to 9 bases. The V gene's germline CDR1 is SGHRS and CDR2 YFSETQ.

The V gene is TRBV13, the J gene TRBJ1-2, with unresolved D. The CDR3 is made up of 15 amino acids. V was trimmed by 0 bases and J by 4 bases, leaving 12 bases between them. Germline loops: CDR1 PRHDT, CDR2 FYEKMQ (reference sequence). This CDR3 reads CASSLGPGAPYGYTF. In nucleotides, the CDR3 is TGTGCCAGCAGCTTAGGGCCCGGAGCACCCTATGGCTACACCTTC.

Concerning this clone: The junction departs from germline at one end; a sequencing error may be responsible. The sample has other DNA sequences that encode this CDR3 too. The chain couples TRBV5-1 to TRBJ2-7; D possibly corresponds to TRBD1 (5 bases). The CDR3 extends over 13 amino acids. The V gene's germline CDR1 is SGHRS and CDR2 YFSETQ. This chain's CDR3 is CASSFDSSYEQYF. Here the CDR3 DNA reads TGTGCCAGCAGCTTTGACAGCTCCTACGAGCAGTACTTC.

The gene calls are TRBV7-8 and TRBJ1-3; D gene uncertain. The CDR3 has 16 residues. The V gene lost 2 bases and the J gene lost 2 bases, with 13 bases spanning the gap. In germline, CDR1 is SGHVS, CDR2 FQNEAQ. The CDR3 DNA is TGTGCCAGCAGCTTATACACCACAGAGGCTGGAAACACCATATATTTT. This gives the protein CASSLYTTEAGNTIYF.

V gene TRBV11-3 combines with J gene TRBJ1-6, with D unclear. Germline V CDR1 and CDR2: SGHNT, YENEEA. Trimming removed 10 bases at V and 7 bases at J, with 11 bases between. The CDR3 totals 12 residues. CDR3 in amino acids: CATSEGNSPLHF. The CDR3 region has the DNA TGTGCCACGTCGGAGGGCAATTCACCCCTCCACTTT.

This clone was observed a handful of times. The DNA for the CDR3 is TGCAGCGTTGAAGGACCCGGGGACGAGCAGTACTTC. Translation: CSVEGPGDEQYF. This chain connects TRBV29-1 to TRBJ2-7, with D tentatively TRBD2 (5 bases). Germline CDR1 is SQVTM and CDR2 is ANQGSEA. There are 12 residues in the CDR3. The V end lost 1 base, the J end lost 5 bases, and 9 bases lay between the germline ends.

The V call is TRBV25-1, the J call TRBJ2-5, with unresolved D. The CDR3 is 14 amino acids. In germline, CDR1 is MGHDK, CDR2 SYGVNS. V lost 3 bases, J lost 5 bases, and 13 bases lay in between. The CDR3 DNA is TGTGCCAGCAGTGATTTAAGGGCTCGGGAGACCCAGTACTTC. Translation: CASSDLRARETQYF.

The chain has TRBV6-4 and TRBJ2-3; D call uncertain. This CDR3 is 14 amino acids long. CDR1 and CDR2 from the germline V gene are MRHNA and SNTAGT. Trimming took off 3 bases at V and 0 bases at J, with 7 bases between the two ends. Here the CDR3 DNA reads TGTGCCAGCAGTGAAGGCCCGAGCACAGATACGCAGTATTTT. This translates into CASSEGPSTDTQYF.

This rearrangement joins TRBV5-1 to TRBJ2-7, with TRBD1 matching over 10 bases. Losses at the gene ends were 0 bases for V and 5 bases for J; bases not matched to a gene: 11. This CDR3 has 17 amino acids. Germline-derived CDR1 and CDR2 are SGHRS and YFSETQ. CDR3 coding DNA: TGCGCCAGCAGCTTGGGATGGTTGGGACAGGGGATCCACGAGCAGTACTTC. Translated: CASSLGWLGQGIHEQYF.